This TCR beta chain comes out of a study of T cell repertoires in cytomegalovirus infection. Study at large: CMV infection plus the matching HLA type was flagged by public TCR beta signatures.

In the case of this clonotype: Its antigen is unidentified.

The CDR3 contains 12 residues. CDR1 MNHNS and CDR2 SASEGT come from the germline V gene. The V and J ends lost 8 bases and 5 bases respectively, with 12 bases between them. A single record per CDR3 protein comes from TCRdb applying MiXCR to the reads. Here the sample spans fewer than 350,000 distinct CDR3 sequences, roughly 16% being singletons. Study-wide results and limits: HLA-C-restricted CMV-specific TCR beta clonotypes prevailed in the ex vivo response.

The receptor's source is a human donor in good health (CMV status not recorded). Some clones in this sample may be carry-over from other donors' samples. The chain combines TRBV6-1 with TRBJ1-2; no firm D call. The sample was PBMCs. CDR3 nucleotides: TGTGCCAGCGTTAACCCAACTTATGGCTACACCTTC. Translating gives CASVNPTYGYTF.